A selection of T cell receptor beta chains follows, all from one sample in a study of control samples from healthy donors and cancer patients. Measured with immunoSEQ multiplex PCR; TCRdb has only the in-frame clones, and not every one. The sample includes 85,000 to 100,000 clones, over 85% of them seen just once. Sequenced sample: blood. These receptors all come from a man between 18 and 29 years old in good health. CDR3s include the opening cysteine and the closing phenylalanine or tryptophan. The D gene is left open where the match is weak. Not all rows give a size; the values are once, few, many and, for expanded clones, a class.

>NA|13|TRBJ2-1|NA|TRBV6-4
CASSDDVYNEQFF
TGTGCCAGCAGTGACGACGTCTACAATGAGCAGTTCTTC
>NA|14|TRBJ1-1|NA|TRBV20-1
CSASENDWGTEAFF
TGCAGTGCTAGTGAAAATGACTGGGGGACTGAAGCTTTCTTT
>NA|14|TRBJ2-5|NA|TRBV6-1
CASSELSLRETQYF
TGTGCCAGCAGTGAATTAAGTCTTCGGGAGACCCAGTACTTC
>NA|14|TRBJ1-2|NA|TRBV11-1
CASSLDTSTYGYTF
TGTGCCAGCAGCTTAGACACCTCTACCTATGGCTACACCTTC
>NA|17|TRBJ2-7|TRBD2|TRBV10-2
CASARSLAGGPSYEQYF
TGCGCCAGCGCCCGGAGCCTAGCGGGAGGACCCTCCTACGAGCAGTACTTC
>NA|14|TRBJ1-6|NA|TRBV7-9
CASSLAYRRSPLHF
TGTGCCAGCAGCTTAGCATACAGGAGATCACCCCTCCACTTT
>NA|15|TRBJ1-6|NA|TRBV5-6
CASSFPGDIGSPLHF
TGTGCCAGCAGCTTCCCAGGGGACATAGGATCACCCCTCCACTTT
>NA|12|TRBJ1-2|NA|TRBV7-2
CASSLSGYGYTF
TGTGCCAGCAGCTTGTCCGGATATGGCTACACCTTC
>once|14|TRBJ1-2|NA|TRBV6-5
CASSRAGGEDGYTF
TGTGCCAGCAGCCGGGCGGGGGGAGAGGATGGCTACACCTTC
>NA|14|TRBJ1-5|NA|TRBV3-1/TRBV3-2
CASSQDTANQPQHF
TGTGCCAGCAGCCAAGATACGGCCAATCAGCCCCAGCATTTT
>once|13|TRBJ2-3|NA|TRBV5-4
CASSLVSPDTQYF
TGTGCCAGCAGCTTGGTGTCCCCAGATACGCAGTATTTT
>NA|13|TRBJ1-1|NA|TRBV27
CATKGRSSTEAFF
TGTGCCACCAAGGGACGGAGTAGCACTGAAGCTTTCTTT
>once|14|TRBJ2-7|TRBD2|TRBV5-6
CASSFAAGSYEQYF
TGTGCCAGCAGCTTCGCAGCGGGAAGCTACGAGCAGTACTTC
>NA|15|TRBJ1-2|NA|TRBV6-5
CASSSRQGIDYGYTF
TGTGCCAGCAGTTCCCGCCAGGGGATCGACTATGGCTACACCTTC
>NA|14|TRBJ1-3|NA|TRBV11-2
CASSFAGDGNTIYF
TGTGCCAGCAGCTTCGCAGGGGACGGAAACACCATATATTTT
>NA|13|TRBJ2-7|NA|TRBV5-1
CASRPGDYYEQYF
TGCGCCAGCCGCCCAGGAGACTACTACGAGCAGTACTTC
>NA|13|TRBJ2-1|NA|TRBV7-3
CASSLTGYNEQFF
TGTGCCAGCAGCTTAACAGGGTACAATGAGCAGTTCTTC
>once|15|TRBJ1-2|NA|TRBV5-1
CASRVARGAHYGYTF
TGCGCCAGCAGAGTTGCTCGCGGGGCTCACTATGGCTACACCTTC
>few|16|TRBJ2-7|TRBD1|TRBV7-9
CASSSATGGQPYEQYF
TGTGCCAGCAGCTCCGCGACAGGGGGCCAACCCTACGAGCAGTACTTC
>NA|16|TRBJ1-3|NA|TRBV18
CASSPREMGSGNTIYF
TGTGCCAGCTCACCAAGGGAAATGGGGTCCGGAAACACCATATATTTT
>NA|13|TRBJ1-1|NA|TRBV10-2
CASSEGGRTEAFF
TGCGCCAGCAGTGAGGGGGGAAGAACTGAAGCTTTCTTT
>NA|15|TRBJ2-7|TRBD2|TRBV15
CATSRELAGTYEQYF
TGTGCCACCAGCAGAGAACTAGCGGGGACCTACGAGCAGTACTTC
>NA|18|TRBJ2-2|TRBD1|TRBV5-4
CASSSKNSRQGRTGELFF
TGTGCCAGCAGCTCGAAAAATAGCCGACAGGGAAGGACCGGGGAGCTGTTTTTT
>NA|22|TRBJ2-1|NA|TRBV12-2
CASRLAFSEAGGFESSYNEQFF
TGTGCAAGTCGCTTAGCGTTTTCCGAAGCGGGAGGGTTCGAAAGTTCCTACAATGAGCAGTTCTTC
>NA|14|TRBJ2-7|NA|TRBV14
CASSYAGSSYEQYF
TGTGCCAGCAGCTATGCTGGGAGCTCCTACGAGCAGTACTTC
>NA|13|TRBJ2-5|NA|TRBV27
CASSFRDGETQYF
TGTGCCAGCAGTTTTAGGGATGGGGAGACCCAGTACTTC
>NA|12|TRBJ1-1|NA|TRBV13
CAMERANTEAFF
TGTGCCATGGAGAGAGCGAACACTGAAGCTTTCTTT
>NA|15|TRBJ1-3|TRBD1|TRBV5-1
CASSQQNDRVDTIYF
TGCGCCAGCAGCCAACAAAACGACAGGGTAGACACCATATATTTT
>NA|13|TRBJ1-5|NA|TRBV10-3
CAISEQNYQPQHF
TGTGCCATCAGTGAACAGAACTATCAGCCCCAGCATTTT
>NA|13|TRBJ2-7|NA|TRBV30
CAWSVQPFYEQYF
TGTGCCTGGAGTGTACAGCCGTTTTACGAGCAGTACTTC
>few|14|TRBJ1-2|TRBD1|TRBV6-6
CASSTTTGGHGYTF
TGTGCCAGCAGTACGACGACAGGGGGCCATGGCTACACCTTC
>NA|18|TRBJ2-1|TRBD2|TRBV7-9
CASSLPPLVAGGYNEQFF
TGTGCCAGCAGCTTACCCCCCCTAGTAGCGGGGGGCTACAATGAGCAGTTCTTC
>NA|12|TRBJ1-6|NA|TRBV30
CAWSEYLWPLHF
TGTGCCTGGAGTGAGTACTTGTGGCCCCTCCACTTT
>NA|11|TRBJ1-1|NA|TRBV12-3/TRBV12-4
CASSLGEVAFF
TGTGCCAGCAGTTTGGGGGAGGTGGCTTTCTTT
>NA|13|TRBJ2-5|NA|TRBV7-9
CASSLITQETQYF
TGTGCCAGCAGCTTAATCACACAAGAGACCCAGTACTTC
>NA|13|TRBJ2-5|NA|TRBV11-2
CASSFTPRETQYF
TGTGCCAGCAGCTTCACACCGAGGGAGACCCAGTACTTC
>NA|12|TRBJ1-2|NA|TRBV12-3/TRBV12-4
CASKRGEHGYTF
TGTGCCAGCAAGAGGGGGGAACATGGCTACACCTTC
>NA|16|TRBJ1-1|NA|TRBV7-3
CASSLTTGTLNTEAFF
TGTGCCAGCAGCTTAACGACGGGCACCTTGAACACTGAAGCTTTCTTT
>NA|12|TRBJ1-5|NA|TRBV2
CAIRQGNQPQHF
TGTGCCATACGACAGGGCAATCAGCCCCAGCATTTT
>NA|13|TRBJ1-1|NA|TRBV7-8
CASSSGRNTEAFF
TGTGCCAGCAGCTCCGGACGGAACACTGAAGCTTTCTTT
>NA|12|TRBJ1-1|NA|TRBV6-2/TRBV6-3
CASSYGGTEAFF
TGTGCCAGCAGTTACGGAGGCACTGAAGCTTTCTTT
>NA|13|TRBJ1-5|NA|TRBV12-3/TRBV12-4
CASSFNSNQPQHF
TGTGCCAGCAGTTTTAATAGCAATCAGCCCCAGCATTTT
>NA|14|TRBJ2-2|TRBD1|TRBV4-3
CASSPGQGFGELFF
TGCGCCAGCAGCCCGGGACAGGGTTTCGGGGAGCTGTTTTTT
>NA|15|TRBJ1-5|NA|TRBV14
CASSHGTQGVQPQHF
TGTGCCAGCAGCCATGGCACGCAGGGTGTGCAGCCCCAGCATTTT
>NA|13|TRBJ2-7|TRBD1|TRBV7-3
CASSWGQGYEQYF
TGTGCCAGCAGCTGGGGACAGGGTTACGAGCAGTACTTC
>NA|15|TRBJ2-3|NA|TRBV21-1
CASSKEPGGTDTQYF
TGTGCCAGCAGCAAAGAGCCAGGTGGCACAGATACGCAGTATTTT